One and the same sample provided the 30 T cell receptor beta chains below, sequenced in a study of blood T cell repertoires in COVID-19. Profiled with immunoSEQ multiplex PCR; TCRdb holds only in-frame clones, not every one. Found here are about 100,000 clones, roughly 92% of them singletons; the top ten hold 5% to 7%. Sequencing was performed on peripheral blood. These TCRs come from a man between 65 and 85 years old with acute or convalescent COVID-19.

This chain connects TRBV9 to TRBJ2-7; perhaps TRBD2 as D (5 bases). Trimming removed 4 bases at V and 2 bases at J, with 10 bases between. CDR3 length: 13 amino acids. The germline gives CDR1 SGDLS, CDR2 YYNGEE. CDR3 coding DNA: TGTGCCAGCAGCCCGACTATAACCTACGAGCAGTACTTC. Translated, it gives CASSPTITYEQYF. Looking up the rest from reference TRBV9 and TRBJ2-7 gives the full variable domain: DSGVTQTPKHLITATGQRVTLRCSPRSGDLSVYWYQQSLDQGLQFLIQYYNGEERAKGNILERFSAQQFPDLHSELNLSSLELGDSALYFCASSPTITYEQYFGPGTRLTVT.

The chain combines TRBV24-1 with TRBJ2-7; D gene uncertain. V was shortened by 12 bases and J by 4 bases, with 21 bases between the two germline ends. Germline V gene data show CDR1 as KGHDR and CDR2 as SFDVKD. CDR3 length: 14 residues. The CDR3 loop reads CAAPLRPAGYEQYF. The CDR3 DNA reads TGTGCCGCCCCTTTGCGGCCCGCTGGGTACGAGCAGTACTTC.

The chain has TRBV18 and TRBJ2-1; D perhaps matches TRBD1 (6 bases). The V and J ends lost 3 bases and 9 bases respectively, with 15 bases between them. This CDR3 contains 14 residues. Germline assignment: CDR1 KGHSH and CDR2 LQKENI. The CDR3 spells CASSPIDRRSEQFF. CDR3 coding DNA: TGTGCCAGCTCACCGATCGACAGGCGGAGTGAGCAGTTCTTC.

J is TRBJ1-1 and V is TRBV27, with 7 bases matching TRBD1. CDR1 is MNHEY and CDR2 is SMNVEV in the germline V gene (reference sequence). There are 14 residues in the CDR3. The ends lost 5 bases at V and 4 bases at J; junction bases unmatched: 7. The CDR3 sequence is CASSTRQGVTEAFF. The CDR3 DNA sequence: TGTGCCAGCAGTACCAGACAGGGAGTCACTGAAGCTTTCTTT.

This clone is a singleton in its sample. This chain links TRBV21-1 with TRBJ1-5; TRBD1, as called in the table, went unchecked against the DNA. TRBV21-1 counts as a pseudogene. The CDR3 totals 17 residues. The DNA for the CDR3 is TGTGCCAGCACGGGACAGGGGGGTCCTTATGGCAATCAGCCCCAGCATTTT. This codes for CASTGQGGPYGNQPQHF.

The rearrangement uses TRBV2 and TRBJ2-2, with 10 bases aligning to TRBD2. Trimming took 5 bases from V and 3 from J; bases not matched to a gene: 9. CDR1 is SNHLY, CDR2 FYNNEI, per germline. CDR3 length: 17 amino acids. In nucleotides, the CDR3 is TGTGCCAGCAGTCCTCCAGCGGGGGGGCCGGACACCGGGGAGCTGTTTTTT. This encodes CASSPPAGGPDTGELFF.

The CDR3 DNA sequence: TGTGCCAGCAAGGCAGGGGTGAGCAATCAGCCCCAGCATTTT. This codes for CASKAGVSNQPQHF. V usage is TRBV2 and J usage is TRBJ1-5; D possibly corresponds to TRBD1 (6 bases). The germline V gene encodes CDR1 SNHLY and CDR2 FYNNEI. The CDR3 contains 14 residues. V was trimmed by 7 bases and J by 1 base, leaving 11 bases between them.

This clone was recorded only once. V is TRBV24-1 and J is TRBJ2-3; 9 bases are shared with TRBD2. Trimming removed 3 bases from V and 3 bases from J; junction bases left unmatched: 9. The length of the CDR3 is 17 residues. In germline, CDR1 is KGHDR, CDR2 SFDVKD. CDR3 DNA sequence: TGTGCCACCAGTGATCCAGGTAGCGGGAGTGCAACAGATACGCAGTATTTT. As protein: CATSDPGSGSATDTQYF.

The chain links TRBV6-5 to TRBJ1-2, with 9 bases aligning to TRBD1. The germline gives CDR1 MNHEY, CDR2 SVGAGI. The CDR3 contains 13 residues. Trimming cost V 6 bases and J 7 bases; bases outside gene matches: 6. CDR3 nucleotide sequence: TGTGCCAGCAGGTTACAGGGGGCTGGTGGCTACACCTTC. Protein sequence: CASRLQGAGGYTF.

DNA of the CDR3: TGTGCCAGCAGTGACTACGACAATGAGCAGTTCTTC. It codes for CASSDYDNEQFF. The rearrangement uses TRBV12-3 or TRBV12-4 and TRBJ2-1; tentative D call: TRBD2 (5 bases). V was cut by 5 bases and J by 5 bases, with 7 bases left in between. The CDR3 spans 12 residues.

This chain joins TRBV5-1 and TRBJ2-1, with D perhaps TRBD1 (6 bases). The V end was cut by 3 bases, the J end by 7 bases, with 14 bases between. Germline V lookup: CDR1 SGHRS, CDR2 YFSETQ. The CDR3 runs 14 residues. The CDR3 DNA follows: TGCGCCAGCAGCTCCGTGGGGGCGGGTAATGAGCAGTTCTTC. Translating gives CASSSVGAGNEQFF.

The chain uses TRBV6-6 and TRBJ1-1; maybe TRBD1 (6 bases). Trimming cost V 0 bases and J 0 bases, with 8 bases left between them. The CDR3 contains 15 residues. Germline CDR1 and CDR2: MNHNY and SVGAGI (reference sequence). The DNA for the CDR3 is TGTGCCAGCAGTTACTCACGGGACATGAACACTGAAGCTTTCTTT. This codes for CASSYSRDMNTEAFF.

This sequence joins TRBV11-3 and TRBJ2-1, with a tentative D call TRBD1 (6 bases). Per germline, CDR1 SGHNT and CDR2 YENEEA. This CDR3 has 14 amino acids. V lost 4 bases and J 7 bases, leaving 14 bases between the germline ends. The CDR3 is CASSWAGERNEQFF. The CDR3 coding sequence is TGTGCCAGCAGCTGGGCAGGGGAAAGGAATGAGCAGTTCTTC.

The gene calls are TRBV11-2 and TRBJ1-1; D remains ambiguous. The CDR3 is made up of 13 amino acids. Germline-derived CDR1 and CDR2 are SGHAT and FQNNGV. V gave up 8 bases and J gave up 1 base, with 11 bases separating them. The CDR3 coding sequence is TGTGCCAGCCACCGGGGAGCGAACACTGAAGCTTTCTTT. This translates into CASHRGANTEAFF.

The V and J genes are TRBV6-6 and TRBJ1-2; D gene ambiguous. Germline V gene data show CDR1 as MNHNY and CDR2 as SVGAGI (reference sequence). The CDR3 is made up of 12 amino acids. Trimming removed 7 bases at V and 2 bases at J, with 8 bases between. CDR3 bases: TGTGCCAGCAAACGGGGAAACTATGGCTACACCTTC. It is translated as CASKRGNYGYTF.

This chain links TRBV19 with TRBJ1-1; 8 nucleotides line up with TRBD1. J was trimmed by 5 bases and V by 4 bases; bases with no gene match: 6. This CDR3 has 14 residues. From germline, CDR1 is LNHDA and CDR2 SQIVND (reference sequence). Here the CDR3 reads CASSNGQGGTEAFF. The CDR3 DNA is TGTGCCAGTAGTAATGGACAGGGTGGTACTGAAGCTTTCTTT.

Written as DNA, the CDR3 is TGTGCCAGCAGTTACTCGAACGGGTTAGATGGCTACACCTTC. This codes for CASSYSNGLDGYTF. This chain joins TRBV6-5 and TRBJ1-2, with D hard to call. V was pared by 0 bases and J by 6 bases, with 11 bases between. The CDR3 has 14 residues. Germline V CDR1 and CDR2: MNHEY, SVGAGI.

The chain carries TRBV7-4 and TRBJ1-6, with D possibly being TRBD1 (5 bases). Trimming pared 3 bases from V and 3 bases from J, leaving 12 bases between. There are 16 residues in the CDR3. Germline V gives CDR1 SGHVT, CDR2 SQSDAQ. In DNA, the CDR3 is TGTGCCAGCAGCTTTACAGGTCGCATCTATAATTCACCCCTCCACTTT. Protein: CASSFTGRIYNSPLHF.

The chain joins TRBV9 to TRBJ1-5, with unresolved D. Per the germline V gene, CDR1 is SGDLS and CDR2 is YYNGEE. V was shortened by 3 bases and J by 10 bases, with 11 bases between the two germline ends. The CDR3 consists of 12 residues. The CDR3 region has the DNA TGTGCCAGCAGCGCCGAAACGGGTCCCCAGCATTTT. Its translation is CASSAETGPQHF.

The rearrangement links TRBV7-2 to TRBJ2-3; D not certain. Germline lookup yields CDR1 SGHTA and CDR2 FQGNSA. Trimming removed 5 bases from V and 1 base from J, with 10 bases in between. The CDR3 totals 14 residues. The CDR3 is CASSPNGGTDTQYF. CDR3 DNA: TGTGCCAGCAGCCCCAATGGAGGCACAGATACGCAGTATTTT.

The chain couples TRBV7-9 to TRBJ1-5; D not certain. This CDR3 has 12 residues. V gave up 3 bases and J gave up 5 bases, with 5 bases separating them. The V gene's germline CDR1 is SEHNR and CDR2 FQNEAQ (reference sequence). CDR3: CASSFPDQPQHF. CDR3 nucleotides: TGTGCCAGCAGCTTTCCAGATCAGCCCCAGCATTTT.

The gene calls are TRBV6-6 and TRBJ1-4, with 7 bases lining up with TRBD1. There are 14 residues in the CDR3. Germline CDR1 MNHNY, CDR2 SVGAGI (reference sequence). The J segment lost 4 bases and the V segment lost 4 bases, leaving 3 bases of the junction unmatched. This CDR3 reads CASSWDRFNEKLFF. CDR3 DNA sequence: TGTGCCAGCAGTTGGGACAGATTTAATGAAAAACTGTTTTTT.

The chain is built from TRBV6-5 and TRBJ1-6, with 8 bases lining up with TRBD1. The CDR3 runs 15 residues. The V segment lost 5 bases and the J segment 10 bases; nucleotides outside the gene matches: 10. From germline, CDR1 is MNHEY and CDR2 SVGAGI. This chain's CDR3 is CASSQLARGQSPLHF. The CDR3 coding sequence is TGTGCCAGCAGTCAATTGGCCAGGGGGCAATCACCCCTCCACTTT.

This rearrangement joins TRBV7-9 to TRBJ2-7, with a weak D call TRBD2 (6 bases). Trimming removed 4 bases at V and 3 bases at J, with 10 bases between. Germline values: CDR1 SEHNR, CDR2 FQNEAQ (reference sequence). CDR3 length: 13 residues. CDR3 DNA: TGTGCCAGCAGCTACCCGGGGGACTACGAGCAGTACTTC. This gives the protein CASSYPGDYEQYF.

The chain couples TRBV5-1 to TRBJ2-3; D is ambiguous. V was shortened by 0 bases and J by 3 bases, with 11 bases between the two germline ends. The CDR3 is 15 amino acids. The germline V gene has CDR1 SGHRS and CDR2 YFSETQ. CDR3 nucleotide sequence: TGCGCCAGCAGCTTGGGCGGTCTAACGACAGATACGCAGTATTTT. It codes for CASSLGGLTTDTQYF.

The chain employs TRBV30 and TRBJ2-3, with a weak D call TRBD2 (7 bases). Germline V gene lookup returns CDR1 GTSNPN and CDR2 SVGIG (reference sequence). The CDR3 sequence is 14 residues long. V lost 0 bases, J lost 7 bases, and 14 bases lay in between. This CDR3 reads CAWSVPGGRNTQYF. In DNA form, the CDR3 reads TGTGCCTGGAGTGTACCCGGGGGGCGGAATACGCAGTATTTT.

J is TRBJ2-5 and V is TRBV7-2; a possible D gene is TRBD1 (5 bases). Germline values: CDR1 SGHTA, CDR2 FQGNSA. This CDR3 spans 17 amino acids. Trimming removed 1 base from V and 1 base from J, with 16 bases in between. The CDR3 coding sequence is TGTGCCAGCAGCTTAGTTCAGGGATCTTTATTCCAAGAGACCCAGTACTTC. This translates into CASSLVQGSLFQETQYF.

The rearrangement joins TRBV5-6 to TRBJ2-1, with D perhaps TRBD2 (5 bases). The CDR3 length is 15 residues. V shed 4 bases and J shed 7 bases, with 18 bases lying between them. Per germline, CDR1 SGHDT and CDR2 YYEEEE. Here the CDR3 reads CASSPRTGLRNEQFF. In nucleotides, the CDR3 is TGTGCCAGCAGCCCTCGGACGGGGTTGAGGAATGAGCAGTTCTTC.

J is TRBJ2-1 and V is TRBV6-2 or TRBV6-3; TRBD2 matches 9 bases. This CDR3 contains 14 residues. The junction had 2 bases not matched to a gene; V was cut back by 5 bases and J by 3 bases. Looked up from germline, CDR1 is MNHEY and CDR2 is SVGEGT. The CDR3 here is CASSGTSFYNEQFF. The CDR3 DNA sequence: TGTGCCAGCAGTGGGACTAGCTTCTACAATGAGCAGTTCTTC.

This chain connects TRBV10-3 to TRBJ1-3, with D perhaps TRBD1 (5 bases). This CDR3 spans 15 amino acids. Germline V CDR1 and CDR2: ENHRY, SYGVKD. V was shortened by 2 bases and J by 4 bases, with 12 bases between the two germline ends. For the CDR3, the DNA is TGTGCCATCAGTGAGCCTGCAGGGCCAGGAAACACCATATATTTT. Protein: CAISEPAGPGNTIYF.